These 26 T cell receptor beta chains were sequenced from one sample in a study of kidney transplant recipient with SARS-CoV-2 infection. TCRdb re-called the reads with MiXCR, one entry per CDR3 protein. Of approximately 240,000 distinct CDR3 sequences listed, 29% are singletons. This material consisted of a blood sample, taken at baseline and on approximately day 120 from a kidney transplant recipient. These receptors all come from a young adult male patient who had COVID-19 and was a kidney transplant recipient. The T cells may partly be graft donor cells.

This clonotype has a count of ten or more. The J gene is TRBJ1-6, the V gene TRBV19, with TRBD1 matching over 7 bases. The CDR3 totals 15 residues. Per the germline V gene, CDR1 is LNHDA and CDR2 is SQIVND (reference sequence). The trim removed 5 bases at V and 6 bases at J, leaving 7 bases unmatched. CDR3 sequence (DNA): TGTGCCAGTAGTCACCGGACAGGACTTAATTCACCCCTCCACTTT. It is translated as CASSHRTGLNSPLHF.

Comments on this clonotype: A much larger clonotype is one base distant, so this may be a read error. The rearrangement uses TRBV12-3 or TRBV12-4 and TRBJ2-5, with TRBD1 matching 9 bases. V lost 8 bases, J lost 3 bases, and 7 bases stayed unmatched. The CDR3 sequence is 14 residues long. In DNA form, the CDR3 reads TGTGCCAGCGGTTACCGGACAGGGGAAGAGACCCAGTACTTC. Protein product: CASGYRTGEETQYF.

This clonotype appeared many times. The chain combines TRBV28 with TRBJ1-5; D is uncertain. The length of the CDR3 is 13 residues. Germline V lookup: CDR1 MDHEN, CDR2 SYDVKM. Trimming shortened V by 2 bases and J by 3 bases, and 5 bases separated the two germline ends. This CDR3 is CASSLPVNQPQHF. CDR3 in DNA: TGTGCCAGCAGTTTACCCGTCAATCAGCCCCAGCATTTT. Using reference TRBV28 and TRBJ1-5 for the parts outside the CDR3, the full variable domain is DVKVTQSSRYLVKRTGEKVFLECVQDMDHENMFWYRQDPGLGLRLIYFSYDVKMKEKGDIPEGYSVSREKKERFSLILESASTNQTSMYLCASSLPVNQPQHFGDGTRLSIL.

Turning to this clonotype: This may arise from a read error, as a much more abundant clone is one base away. This sequence joins TRBV6-5 and TRBJ2-1; TRBD1 aligns across 9 bases. There are 14 residues in the CDR3. Trimming took 7 bases from V and 8 from J; bases not matched to a gene: 9. Germline CDR1 reads MNHEY; CDR2 reads SVGAGI. CDR3: CASKGGTGYDEQFF. The CDR3 DNA reads as TGTGCCAGCAAAGGAGGGACAGGGTACGATGAGCAGTTCTTC.

This clonotype was picked up many times. This chain connects TRBV5-4 to TRBJ2-7; 10 bases are a match to TRBD2. V was clipped by 4 bases and J by 7 bases; unmatched bases: 20. The V gene's germline CDR1 is SGHNT and CDR2 YYREEE (reference sequence). The CDR3 runs to 18 residues. This CDR3 reads CASSPGGSGGPLSGEQYF. DNA for the CDR3: TGTGCCAGCAGCCCCGGGGGTAGCGGGGGGCCCCTATCAGGAGAGCAGTACTTC. Full variable domain (remainder filled in from reference TRBV5-4 and TRBJ2-7): ETGVTQSPTHLIKTRGQQVTLRCSSQSGHNTVSWYQQALGQGPQFIFQYYREEENGRGNFPPRFSGLQFPNYSSELNVNALELDDSALYLCASSPGGSGGPLSGEQYFGPGTRLTVT.

Ten or more counts support this clonotype. The chain employs TRBV6-5 and TRBJ1-5; D possibly corresponds to TRBD1 (5 bases). The CDR3 loop spans 15 amino acids. V shed 2 bases and J shed 4 bases, with 12 bases lying between them. Germline values: CDR1 MNHEY, CDR2 SVGAGI. The CDR3, as DNA: TGTGCCAGCAGTTACGGGCAGGGTGGGAATCAGCCCCAGCATTTT. It yields the protein CASSYGQGGNQPQHF.

This clonotype has at least ten counts. This chain uses TRBV20-1 with TRBJ1-1, with 10 bases lining up with TRBD1. The CDR3 covers 14 residues. V lost 6 bases to trimming and J lost 8 bases; unmatched junction nucleotides: 12. The germline CDR1 and CDR2 sequences are DFQATT and SNEGSKA (reference sequence). The CDR3 bases are TGCAGTGCGAGCCGGGACAGGGGTCTACCCGAAGCTTTCTTT. It encodes CSASRDRGLPEAFF.

At least ten counts were recorded for this clonotype. The chain links TRBV7-6 to TRBJ1-2; no reliable D call. Looked up from germline, CDR1 is SGHVS and CDR2 is FNYEAQ. Trimming cost V 4 bases and J 4 bases, with 22 bases left between them. The CDR3 spans 17 residues. CDR3 nucleotides: TGTGCCAGCAGCTGCTGGGTTGAATCTCGAAAGACCTATGGCTACACCTTC. Amino acids: CASSCWVESRKTYGYTF.

Details on this clonotype: Since a much larger clone is just one base distant, this may be a read error. V is TRBV27 and J is TRBJ2-3; TRBD2 might be the D (6 bases). The J call is in doubt because the DNA end fits TRBJ2-7 better. CDR1 and CDR2 from the germline V gene are MNHEY and SMNVEV (reference sequence). The CDR3 consists of 16 residues. The CDR3 bases are TGTGCCAGCGGTAGGTTTCCGGAGGGGCTCGGATCGTGGCAGTACTTC. Protein sequence: CASGRFPEGLGSWQYF.

Comment on this clonotype: A read error may explain this, as a much larger clone is one base away. The J gene is TRBJ2-5, the V gene TRBV6-6, with D uncertain. The germline V gene has CDR1 MNHNY and CDR2 SVGAGI (reference sequence). CDR3 length equals 18 residues. CDR3 bases: TGTGCCAGCAATTACTTGGCTAAAGGTGGGCTATACCAAGAGACCCAGTACTTC. Translating it yields CASNYLAKGGLYQETQYF.

The chain recombines TRBV3-1 with TRBJ1-2; D gene uncertain. The CDR3 loop spans 17 amino acids. V gave up 2 bases and J gave up 4 bases, with 20 bases separating them. Germline lookup yields CDR1 LGHDT and CDR2 YNNKEL (reference sequence). The CDR3 spells CASSQYITLRKTYGYTF. The CDR3 DNA is TGTGCCAGCAGCCAATATATCACCCTTCGAAAGACCTATGGCTACACCTTC.

Of note for this clonotype: A single base separates this from a much larger clone, so it may be a read error. The V gene is TRBV6-6, the J gene TRBJ1-6; D is uncertain. Per germline, CDR1 MNHNY and CDR2 SVGAGI (reference sequence). Trimming shortened V by 0 bases and J by 2 bases, and 11 bases separated the two germline ends. This CDR3 region has 17 residues. As DNA, the CDR3 is TGTGCCAGCAGTTACTCGACAACAGTGCCCTATAATTCACCCCTCCACTTT. It encodes CASSYSTTVPYNSPLHF.

This clonotype was observed a few times. V is TRBV24-1 and J is TRBJ2-5; 7 bases align to TRBD1. Losses at the gene ends were 4 bases for V and 11 bases for J; bases not matched to a gene: 9. Germline-derived CDR1 and CDR2 are KGHDR and SFDVKD. The CDR3 has 13 residues. CDR3: CATSDPDRIPQYF. Here the CDR3 DNA reads TGTGCCACCAGTGACCCGGACAGGATACCTCAGTACTTC.

This clonotype appeared many times. The V gene is TRBV6-5, the J gene TRBJ1-5; TRBD1 is a possible D gene (5 bases). Germline V gene data show CDR1 as MNHEY and CDR2 as SVGAGI. The CDR3 length is 16 residues. The V gene lost 9 bases and the J gene lost 0 bases, with 18 bases spanning the gap. The CDR3 DNA follows: TGTGCCAGTTATTACCAGGGACGATATAGCAATCAGCCCCAGCATTTT. This translates into CASYYQGRYSNQPQHF.

As to this clonotype: Since a much larger clone is just one base distant, this may be a read error. The chain has TRBV20-1 and TRBJ2-7; D gene uncertain. The CDR3 consists of 13 residues. The germline gives CDR1 DFQATT, CDR2 SNEGSKA (reference sequence). This chain's CDR3 is CGGDTVRGYEQYF. The CDR3 DNA reads TGCGGTGGAGACACAGTACGCGGCTACGAGCAGTACTTC.

This clonotype has at least ten counts. V is TRBV4-3 and J is TRBJ1-2, with D uncertain. V gave up 3 bases and J gave up 4 bases, with 21 bases separating them. Germline lookup yields CDR1 LGHNA and CDR2 YSLEER. The CDR3 has 17 residues. The CDR3 DNA reads TGCGCCAGCAGCCATTGTAAAGGACGTCGAAAGACCTATGGCTACACCTTC. This translates into CASSHCKGRRKTYGYTF.

In this sample, this clonotype turned up many times. The J gene is TRBJ2-3, the V gene TRBV5-4; weak D call: TRBD2 (6 bases). Germline V lookup: CDR1 SGHNT, CDR2 YYREEE (reference sequence). V was clipped by 5 bases and J by 3 bases, with 16 bases between them. The CDR3 sequence is 15 residues long. The CDR3 nucleotides are TGTGCCAGCAGAAAGGGACTCCAAGGGACAGATACGCAGTATTTT. Amino acids: CASRKGLQGTDTQYF.

Regarding this clonotype: A read error may be the cause here, since a much bigger clone is one base away. V gene TRBV6-4 combines with J gene TRBJ1-2; D is unresolved. This CDR3 spans 17 amino acids. Trimming took 5 bases from V and 4 from J, leaving 23 bases between them. Germline CDR1 MRHNA, CDR2 SNTAGT. The CDR3 protein is CASSRYGSHGKAYGYTF. CDR3 nucleotide sequence: TGTGCCAGCAGTCGGTACGGCTCACACGGAAAGGCCTATGGCTACACCTTC.

This clonotype was observed many times. CDR3 residues: CSAGQGLNTEAFF. In nucleotides, the CDR3 is TGCAGTGCTGGACAGGGTTTGAACACTGAAGCTTTCTTT. The chain couples TRBV20-1 to TRBJ1-1; 8 nucleotides align to TRBD1. The CDR3 has 13 residues. V shed 5 bases, J shed 0 bases, and the junction held 2 bases outside the gene matches. The germline V gene encodes CDR1 DFQATT and CDR2 SNEGSKA (reference sequence).

Points on this clonotype: A much larger clone lies a single base off, so this may be a read error. The chain couples TRBV12-3 or TRBV12-4 to TRBJ2-5, with D maybe TRBD1 (6 bases). Judging by the DNA end, TRBJ2-7 fits better; the J call may be wrong. This CDR3 comprises 15 residues. The CDR3 coding sequence is TGTGCCAGCAGGTTACCGGGACACTTGATCTACGAGCAGTACTTC. It yields the protein CASRLPGHLIYEQYF.

Many counts were recorded for this clonotype. This sequence joins TRBV5-1 and TRBJ1-2, with unresolved D. The ends were cut back, 7 bases at V and 4 bases at J, with 23 bases in the middle. CDR1 and CDR2 (germline): SGHRS, YFSETQ. There are 16 residues in the CDR3. Written as DNA, the CDR3 is TGCGCCAGCCCAACCCCATCGGTTCGAAAGACCTATGGCTACACCTTC. Its protein product is CASPTPSVRKTYGYTF.

As for this clonotype: This sequence may be a read error, since a much larger clone differs from it by one base. The chain couples TRBV20-1 to TRBJ1-5; D may be TRBD1 (6 bases). CDR3 size: 12 residues. From germline, CDR1 is DFQATT and CDR2 SNEGSKA (reference sequence). The CDR3 sequence: CSAGQINQPKHF. The CDR3 nucleotides are TGCAGTGCAGGACAGATCAATCAGCCCAAGCATTTT.

This clonotype was seen a handful of times. The chain is built from TRBV28 and TRBJ2-3, with TRBD1 identical over 9 bases. The V gene end was trimmed by 6 bases and the J gene end by 2 bases; junction bases not matched to a gene: 12. This CDR3 contains 17 residues. Germline lookup yields CDR1 MDHEN and CDR2 SYDVKM. CDR3 region: CASRNYIGQGITDTQYF. The CDR3 DNA follows: TGTGCCAGCAGGAACTACATAGGACAGGGGATCACAGATACGCAGTATTTT.

This clonotype was observed a few times. The gene calls are TRBV6-5 and TRBJ2-4, with D possibly TRBD2 on 5 matching bases. The V gene's germline CDR1 is MNHEY and CDR2 SVGAGI. The CDR3 covers 16 residues. V gave up 5 bases and J gave up 0 bases, with 14 bases separating them. The CDR3, as DNA: TGTGCCAGCAGTAAAGGTGGGAGAGCAGCCAAAAACATTCAGTACTTC. Its protein product is CASSKGGRAAKNIQYF.

Concerning this clonotype: A junction boundary mismatches the germline segment, possibly from a read error. The chain combines TRBV3-1 with TRBJ2-2; weak D call: TRBD2 (5 bases). Germline V CDR1 and CDR2: LGHDT, YNNKEL (reference sequence). This CDR3 is built from 18 residues. The CDR3 loop is CASSQPAPISGLTGELFF. The CDR3 DNA reads as TGTGCCAGCAGCCAGCCGGCTCCCATTTCAGGCTTGACCGGGGAGCTGTTCTTT.

This clonotype was detected ten times or more. The chain is built from TRBV11-2 and TRBJ1-2; the D is unclear. CDR3 length: 17 amino acids. Per the germline V gene, CDR1 is SGHAT and CDR2 is FQNNGV. V lost 5 bases, J lost 4 bases, and 23 bases lay in between. The CDR3 DNA sequence: TGTGCCAGCAGCAAGGAATCAACAAGCAGAAAGACCTATGGCTACACCTTC. As protein: CASSKESTSRKTYGYTF.